This TCR beta chain was sequenced during a study of blood T cell repertoires in COVID-19. This CDR3 has 15 amino acids. V was trimmed by 4 bases and J by 7 bases, leaving 14 bases between them. The germline V gene has CDR1 KGHSH and CDR2 LQKENI. Participants spanned ages roughly 18 to 95 years and resided in about two dozen US areas. Cohort 3 donors counted as recovered after two negative PCRs, clearance, or resolved symptoms. TCRdb's copy holds only in-frame clones and misses some; the assay was immunoSEQ multiplex PCR. The table has over 250,000 clones, about nine tenths seen once. This TCR was sampled from a woman aged 50 to 60 who had recovered from COVID-19. This sequence joins TRBV18 and TRBJ1-6, with D perhaps TRBD1 (6 bases). Sequenced: PBMCs or T cells enriched from blood (not recorded which). The CDR3 loop reads CASSQATGENSPLHF. The CDR3 nucleotides are TGTGCCAGCTCACAAGCGACAGGCGAGAATTCACCCCTCCACTTT.